This passage covers 19 T cell receptor beta chains from one sample sequenced in a study of PD-1 blockade in classical Hodgkin lymphoma. Produced via immunoSEQ multiplex PCR; TCRdb's table is partial and in-frame only. The sample has about 46,000 clones, roughly 75% seen once. Each patient's relapse followed autologous stem cell transplantation, and brentuximab vedotin exposure varied. The source was peripheral blood mononuclear cells (PBMCs), collected before the second cycle of nivolumab. The receptors were gathered from a human donor with classical Hodgkin lymphoma.

The V and J genes are TRBV11-3 and TRBJ2-5; 14 bases align to TRBD2. The CDR3 sequence is 17 residues long. V dropped 5 bases and J dropped 0; count of bases not matched to a gene: 5. Germline V gene lookup returns CDR1 SGHNT and CDR2 YENEEA. The CDR3 loop reads CASSPGTSGSYQETQYF. In nucleotides, the CDR3 is TGTGCCAGCAGCCCCGGGACTAGCGGGAGCTACCAAGAGACCCAGTACTTC.

The chain couples TRBV18 to TRBJ2-7; maybe TRBD2 (6 bases). The germline CDR1 and CDR2 sequences are KGHSH and LQKENI. The CDR3 has 12 amino acids. Trimming shortened V by 3 bases and J by 11 bases, and 14 bases separated the two germline ends. This CDR3 is CASSPSSGGEYF. The CDR3 region has the DNA TGTGCCAGCTCACCTTCTTCCGGCGGGGAGTACTTC.

Turning to this clone: Other DNA sequences in this specimen translate into the identical CDR3. This chain uses TRBV9 with TRBJ1-1, with D hard to call. The germline gives CDR1 SGDLS, CDR2 YYNGEE. This CDR3 comprises 13 residues. Trimming removed 0 bases from V and 1 base from J, with 4 bases in between. CDR3 sequence (DNA): TGTGCCAGCAGCGTAGAGGGGAACACTGAAGCTTTCTTT. Amino acids: CASSVEGNTEAFF.

In its sample, this clone was seen a few times. The chain is built from TRBV9 and TRBJ1-1; no definite D call. V dropped 0 bases and J dropped 6 bases, with 9 bases sitting between them. In germline, CDR1 is SGDLS, CDR2 YYNGEE. This CDR3 comprises 13 residues. The CDR3: CASSVVRYAEAFF. As DNA, the CDR3 is TGTGCCAGCAGCGTAGTACGCTACGCTGAAGCTTTCTTT.

CDR3 coding DNA: TGTGCCAGCAGTTCCGCGACAACGAACACTGAAGCTTTCTTT. Translating it yields CASSSATTNTEAFF. The V call is TRBV6-5, the J call TRBJ1-1; D is unresolved. V lost 4 bases and J 1 base, leaving 10 bases between the germline ends. Per the germline V gene, CDR1 is MNHEY and CDR2 is SVGAGI. CDR3 length equals 14 residues.

The chain links TRBV18 to TRBJ1-4, with D perhaps matching TRBD1 (6 bases). The CDR3 has 13 amino acids. Germline lookup yields CDR1 KGHSH and CDR2 LQKENI. V was shortened by 6 bases and J by 8 bases, with 13 bases between the two germline ends. This chain's CDR3 is CASSPERGEKLFF. CDR3 coding DNA: TGTGCCAGCTCCCCCGAGAGGGGGGAAAAACTGTTTTTT.

This clone was observed a handful of times. The chain is built from TRBV25-1 and TRBJ1-4; D is possibly TRBD1 (5 bases). The ends were cut back, 3 bases at V and 4 bases at J, with 21 bases in the middle. The germline gives CDR1 MGHDK, CDR2 SYGVNS. This CDR3 region has 18 residues. CDR3 region: CASSDRATGGELNEKLFF. The CDR3 DNA is TGTGCCAGCAGTGATAGGGCAACGGGGGGAGAGCTTAATGAAAAACTGTTTTTT.

The genes are TRBV7-3 and TRBJ2-1; D is ambiguous. The V gene lost 3 bases and the J gene lost 7 bases, with 7 bases spanning the gap. The CDR3 has 12 residues. Germline V gene sequence: CDR1 SGHTA, CDR2 FQGTGA. The CDR3 loop is CASSFDTNEQFF. CDR3 bases: TGTGCCAGCAGCTTCGATACAAATGAGCAGTTCTTC.

This rearrangement joins TRBV9 to TRBJ2-5, with D possibly being TRBD2 (6 bases). CDR1 and CDR2 from the germline V gene are SGDLS and YYNGEE. V lost 2 bases, J lost 3 bases, and 14 bases lay in between. The CDR3 has 15 amino acids. CDR3 loop: CASSVRGTSEETQYF. Written as DNA, the CDR3 is TGTGCCAGCAGCGTCCGGGGGACGTCGGAAGAGACCCAGTACTTC.

The V gene is TRBV10-2, the J gene TRBJ2-7; 11 nucleotides align to TRBD2. This CDR3 is built from 14 residues. The trim removed 2 bases at V and 6 bases at J, leaving 3 bases unmatched. From germline, CDR1 is WSHSY and CDR2 SAAADI. Written as DNA, the CDR3 is TGCGCCAGCAGTGAGACTAGCGGGAGCGGCGAGCAGTACTTC. Amino acids: CASSETSGSGEQYF.

In its sample, this clone was seen a few times. This chain links TRBV18 with TRBJ1-3; tentatively, D is TRBD1 (6 bases). Germline values: CDR1 KGHSH, CDR2 LQKENI. V lost 3 bases, J lost 0 bases, and 12 bases lay in between. This CDR3 contains 16 residues. The CDR3 is CASSPATGLSGNTIYF. In nucleotides, the CDR3 is TGTGCCAGCTCACCGGCGACAGGCCTCTCTGGAAACACCATATATTTT.

The genes are TRBV6-6 and TRBJ2-4; D call uncertain. The ends were cut back, 6 bases at V and 8 bases at J, with 14 bases in the middle. The CDR3 is 13 amino acids. Germline CDR1 reads MNHNY; CDR2 reads SVGAGI (reference sequence). CDR3 nucleotides: TGTGCCAGCAGGGGTGAATCACGAGACATTCAGTACTTC. Its translation: CASRGESRDIQYF.

The V call is TRBV19, the J call TRBJ2-3; D uncertain. V was shortened by 5 bases and J by 4 bases, with 16 bases between the two germline ends. CDR1 is LNHDA and CDR2 is SQIVND in the germline V gene (reference sequence). There are 15 residues in the CDR3. CDR3: CASSPMEGGPDTQYF. The CDR3 DNA reads as TGTGCCAGTAGTCCCATGGAAGGTGGCCCAGATACGCAGTATTTT.

This chain uses TRBV4-3 with TRBJ2-7; 9 bases agree with TRBD1. CDR3 length: 15 residues. Germline lookup yields CDR1 LGHNA and CDR2 YSLEER. The junction had 6 bases not matched to a gene; V was cut back by 4 bases and J by 2 bases. DNA for the CDR3: TGCGCCAGCAGCCGTGGGCGACAGGGGGCCTACGAGCAGTACTTC. Translation gives CASSRGRQGAYEQYF.

The chain employs TRBV15 and TRBJ1-4, with 8 nucleotides matching TRBD1. The CDR3 sequence is 16 residues long. V gave up 0 bases and J gave up 8 bases; unmatched junction bases: 8. Germline CDR1 LNHNV, CDR2 YYDKDF (reference sequence). CDR3 residues: CATSREPWTGFEKLFF. CDR3 nucleotides: TGTGCCACCAGCAGAGAACCTTGGACAGGGTTCGAAAAACTGTTTTTT.

The chain combines TRBV5-5 with TRBJ2-7; no reliable D call. The V end was cut by 7 bases, the J end by 2 bases, with 13 bases between. CDR1 is SGHKS and CDR2 is YYEKEE in the germline V gene (reference sequence). This CDR3 has 13 residues. CDR3 region: CASRLWGTYEQYF. Here the CDR3 DNA reads TGTGCCAGCCGCCTTTGGGGAACCTACGAGCAGTACTTC.

The rearrangement joins TRBV7-2 to TRBJ2-5, with D perhaps matching TRBD1 (5 bases). V was shortened by 7 bases and J by 2 bases, with 17 bases between the two germline ends. In germline, CDR1 is SGHTA, CDR2 FQGNSA. The CDR3 covers 15 residues. The CDR3 protein is CASIPRSQGQETQYF. CDR3 coding DNA: TGTGCCAGCATTCCCCGGTCGCAGGGTCAAGAGACCCAGTACTTC. Using reference TRBV7-2 and TRBJ2-5 for the parts outside the CDR3, the full variable domain is GAGVSQSPSNKVTEKGKDVELRCDPISGHTALYWYRQSLGQGLEFLIYFQGNSAPDKSGLPSDRFSAERTGGSVSTLTIQRTQQEDSAVYLCASIPRSQGQETQYFGPGTRLLVL.

The chain uses TRBV4-2 and TRBJ1-5; D perhaps matches TRBD1 (5 bases). This CDR3 region has 15 residues. With 0 bases removed from V and 7 bases from J, the gap between germline ends came to 13 bases. Germline lookup yields CDR1 LGHNA and CDR2 YNFKEQ. CDR3 region: CASSQDQTDWQPQHF. The CDR3 DNA follows: TGTGCCAGCAGCCAAGATCAGACAGACTGGCAGCCCCAGCATTTT.

The J gene is TRBJ2-1, the V gene TRBV9; D unresolved. Trimming pared 0 bases from V and 9 bases from J, leaving 19 bases between. Germline values: CDR1 SGDLS, CDR2 YYNGEE. The CDR3 totals 16 residues. Here the CDR3 reads CASSVGRVEGFSEQFF. DNA of the CDR3: TGTGCCAGCAGCGTAGGACGGGTAGAAGGTTTCTCTGAGCAGTTCTTC.